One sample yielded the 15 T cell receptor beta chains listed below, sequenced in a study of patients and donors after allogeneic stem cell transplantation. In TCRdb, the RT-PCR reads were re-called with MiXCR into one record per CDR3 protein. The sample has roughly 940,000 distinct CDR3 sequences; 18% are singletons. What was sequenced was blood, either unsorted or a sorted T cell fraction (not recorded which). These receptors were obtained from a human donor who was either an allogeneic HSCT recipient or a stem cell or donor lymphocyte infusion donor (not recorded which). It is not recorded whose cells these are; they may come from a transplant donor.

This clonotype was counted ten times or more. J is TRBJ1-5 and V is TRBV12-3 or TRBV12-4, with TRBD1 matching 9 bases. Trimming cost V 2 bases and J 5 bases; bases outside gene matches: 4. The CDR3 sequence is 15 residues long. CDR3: CASSLTGTGYQPQHF. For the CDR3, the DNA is TGTGCCAGCAGTTTAACCGGGACAGGGTATCAGCCCCAGCATTTT.

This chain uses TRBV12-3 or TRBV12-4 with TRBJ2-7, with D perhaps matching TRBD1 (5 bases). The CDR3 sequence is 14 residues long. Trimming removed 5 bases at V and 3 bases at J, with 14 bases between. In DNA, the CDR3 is TGTGCCAGCAGTCGAACAGGTGATATCTACGAGCAGTACTTC. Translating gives CASSRTGDIYEQYF.

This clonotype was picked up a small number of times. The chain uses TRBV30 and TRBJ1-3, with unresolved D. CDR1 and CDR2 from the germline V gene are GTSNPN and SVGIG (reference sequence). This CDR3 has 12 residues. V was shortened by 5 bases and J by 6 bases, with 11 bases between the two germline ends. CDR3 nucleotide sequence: TGTGCCTGGGACGGACGATCAAACACCATATATTTT. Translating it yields CAWDGRSNTIYF. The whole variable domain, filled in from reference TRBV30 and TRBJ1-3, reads SQTIHQWPATLVQPVGSPLSLECTVEGTSNPNLYWYRQAAGRGLQLLFYSVGIGQISSEVPQNLSASRPQDRQFILSSKKLLLSDSGFYLCAWDGRSNTIYFGEGSWLTVV.

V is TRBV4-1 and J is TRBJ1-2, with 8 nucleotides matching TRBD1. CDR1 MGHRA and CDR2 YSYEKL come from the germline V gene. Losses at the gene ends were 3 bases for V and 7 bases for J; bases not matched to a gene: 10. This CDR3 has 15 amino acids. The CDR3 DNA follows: TGCGCCAGCAGCCATCGACAGGGGATATCGGTTGGCTACACCTTC. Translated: CASSHRQGISVGYTF.

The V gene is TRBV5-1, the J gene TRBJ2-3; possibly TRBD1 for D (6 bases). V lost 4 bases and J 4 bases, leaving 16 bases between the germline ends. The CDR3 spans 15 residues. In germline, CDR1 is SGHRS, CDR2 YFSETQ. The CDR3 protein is CASSPFGGGADTQYF. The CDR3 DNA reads TGCGCCAGCAGCCCGTTTGGGGGCGGCGCAGATACGCAGTATTTT. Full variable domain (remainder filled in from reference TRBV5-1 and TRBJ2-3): KAGVTQTPRYLIKTRGQQVTLSCSPISGHRSVSWYQQTPGQGLQFLFEYFSETQRNKGNFPGRFSGRQFSNSRSEMNVSTLELGDSALYLCASSPFGGGADTQYFGPGTRLTVL.

CDR3 bases: TGTGCCAGCAGTTTCCGGGACAGGGGGGGTGGCTACACCTTC. This encodes CASSFRDRGGGYTF. The chain links TRBV12-3 or TRBV12-4 to TRBJ1-2; 11 nucleotides match TRBD1. With V trimmed by 3 bases and J by 7 bases, 4 bases remained unmatched. The CDR3 covers 14 residues.

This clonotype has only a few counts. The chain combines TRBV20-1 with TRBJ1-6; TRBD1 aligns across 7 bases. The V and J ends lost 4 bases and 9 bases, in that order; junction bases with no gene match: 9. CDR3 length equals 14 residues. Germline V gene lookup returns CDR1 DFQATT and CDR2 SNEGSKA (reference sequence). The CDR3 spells CSATPLDRVSPLHF. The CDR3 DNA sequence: TGCAGTGCTACCCCTCTCGACAGGGTTTCACCCCTCCACTTT.

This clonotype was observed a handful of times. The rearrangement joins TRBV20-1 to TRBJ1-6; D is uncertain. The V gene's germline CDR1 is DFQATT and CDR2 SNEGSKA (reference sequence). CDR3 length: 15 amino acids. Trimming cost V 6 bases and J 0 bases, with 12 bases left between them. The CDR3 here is CSAEGTRSYNSPLHF. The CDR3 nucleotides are TGCAGTGCCGAGGGCACCCGCTCCTATAATTCACCCCTCCACTTT.

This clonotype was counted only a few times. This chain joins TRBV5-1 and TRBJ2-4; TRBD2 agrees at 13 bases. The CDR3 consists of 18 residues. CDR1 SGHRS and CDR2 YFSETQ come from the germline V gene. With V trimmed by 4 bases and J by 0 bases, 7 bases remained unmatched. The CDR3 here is CASSPGTSGDLAKNIQYF. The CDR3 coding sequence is TGCGCCAGCAGCCCGGGGACTAGCGGGGATTTAGCCAAAAACATTCAGTACTTC. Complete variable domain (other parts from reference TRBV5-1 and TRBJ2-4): KAGVTQTPRYLIKTRGQQVTLSCSPISGHRSVSWYQQTPGQGLQFLFEYFSETQRNKGNFPGRFSGRQFSNSRSEMNVSTLELGDSALYLCASSPGTSGDLAKNIQYFGAGTRLSVL.

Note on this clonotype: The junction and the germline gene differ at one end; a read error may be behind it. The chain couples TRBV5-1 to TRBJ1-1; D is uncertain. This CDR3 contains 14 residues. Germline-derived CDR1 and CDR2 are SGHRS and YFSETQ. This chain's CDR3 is CSSSSRQAGSEAFF. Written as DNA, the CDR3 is TGCTCCAGCAGCTCTCGACAAGCTGGATCTGAAGCTTTCTTT.

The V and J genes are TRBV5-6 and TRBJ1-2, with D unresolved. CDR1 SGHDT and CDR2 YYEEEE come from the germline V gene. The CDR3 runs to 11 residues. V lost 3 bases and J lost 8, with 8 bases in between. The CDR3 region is CASSSPRGYTF. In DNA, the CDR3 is TGTGCCAGCAGCTCCCCCAGAGGCTACACCTTC.

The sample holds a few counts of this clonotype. CDR3 sequence (DNA): TGTGCCACCAGTGATCCGAGAGGAAACACCATATATTTT. It encodes CATSDPRGNTIYF. This chain joins TRBV24-1 and TRBJ1-3, with D unresolved. Per germline, CDR1 KGHDR and CDR2 SFDVKD. V lost 3 bases and J lost 4, with 6 bases in between. The CDR3 sequence is 13 residues long.

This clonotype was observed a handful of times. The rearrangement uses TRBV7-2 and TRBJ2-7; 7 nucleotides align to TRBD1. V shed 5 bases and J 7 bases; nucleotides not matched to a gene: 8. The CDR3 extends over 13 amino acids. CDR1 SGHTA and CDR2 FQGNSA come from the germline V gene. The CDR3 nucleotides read TGTGCCAGCAGCGTGGACAGGTCAAGTGAGCAGTACTTC. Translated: CASSVDRSSEQYF.

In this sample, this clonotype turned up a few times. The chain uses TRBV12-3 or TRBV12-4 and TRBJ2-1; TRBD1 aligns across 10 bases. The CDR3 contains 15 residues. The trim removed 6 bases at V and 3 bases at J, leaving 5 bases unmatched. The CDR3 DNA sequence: TGTGCCAGCAGGGAGACAGGGGGCGTCTACAATGAGCAGTTCTTC. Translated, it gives CASRETGGVYNEQFF.

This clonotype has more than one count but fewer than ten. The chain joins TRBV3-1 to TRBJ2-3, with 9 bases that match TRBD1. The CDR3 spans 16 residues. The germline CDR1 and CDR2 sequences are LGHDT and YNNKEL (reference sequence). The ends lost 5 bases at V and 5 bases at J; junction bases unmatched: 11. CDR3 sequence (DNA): TGTGCCAGCAGCTTTGGCCCGGGACAGGGCGGAGATACGCAGTATTTT. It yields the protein CASSFGPGQGGDTQYF.